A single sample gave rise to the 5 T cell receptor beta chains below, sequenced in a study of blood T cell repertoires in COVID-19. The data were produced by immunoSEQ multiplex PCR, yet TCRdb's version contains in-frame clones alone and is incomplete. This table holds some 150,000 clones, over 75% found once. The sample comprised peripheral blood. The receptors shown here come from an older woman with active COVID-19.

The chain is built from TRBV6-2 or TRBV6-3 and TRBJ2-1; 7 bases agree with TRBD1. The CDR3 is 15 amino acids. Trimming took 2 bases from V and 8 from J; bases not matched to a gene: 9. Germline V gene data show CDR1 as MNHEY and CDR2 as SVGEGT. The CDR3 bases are TGTGCCAGCAGTTACAGGGGGCAGGCCTGGGATGAGCAGTTCTTC. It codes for CASSYRGQAWDEQFF.

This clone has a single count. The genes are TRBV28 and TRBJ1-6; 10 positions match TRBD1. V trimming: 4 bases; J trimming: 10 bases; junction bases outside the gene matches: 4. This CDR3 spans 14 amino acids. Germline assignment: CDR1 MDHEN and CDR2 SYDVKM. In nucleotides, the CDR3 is TGTGCCAGCAGTTCCGGGACAGGGGACTCACCCCTCCACTTT. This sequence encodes CASSSGTGDSPLHF. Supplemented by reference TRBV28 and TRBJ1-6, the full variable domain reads DVKVTQSSRYLVKRTGEKVFLECVQDMDHENMFWYRQDPGLGLRLIYFSYDVKMKEKGDIPEGYSVSREKKERFSLILESASTNQTSMYLCASSSGTGDSPLHFGNGTRLTVT.

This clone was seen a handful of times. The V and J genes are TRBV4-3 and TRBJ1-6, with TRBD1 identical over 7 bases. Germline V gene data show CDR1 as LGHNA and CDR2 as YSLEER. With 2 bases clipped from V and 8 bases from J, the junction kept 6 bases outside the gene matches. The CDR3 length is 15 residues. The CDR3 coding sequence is TGCGCCAGCAGCCAATCCGGGACAGTGCATTCACCCCTCCACTTT. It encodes CASSQSGTVHSPLHF.

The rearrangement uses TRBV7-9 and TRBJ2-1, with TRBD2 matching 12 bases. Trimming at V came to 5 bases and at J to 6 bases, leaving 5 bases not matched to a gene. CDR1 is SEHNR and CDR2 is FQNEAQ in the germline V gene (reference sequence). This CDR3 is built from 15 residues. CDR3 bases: TGTGCCAGCAGCCCACCGGGACTAGCGGGCAATGAGCAGTTCTTC. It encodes CASSPPGLAGNEQFF.

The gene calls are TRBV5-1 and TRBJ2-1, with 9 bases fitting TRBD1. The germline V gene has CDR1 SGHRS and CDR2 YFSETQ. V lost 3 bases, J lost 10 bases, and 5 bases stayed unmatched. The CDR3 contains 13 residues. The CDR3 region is CASSSGQGIEQFF. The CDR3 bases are TGCGCCAGCAGCTCGGGACAGGGAATAGAGCAGTTCTTC. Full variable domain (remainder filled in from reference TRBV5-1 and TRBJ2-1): KAGVTQTPRYLIKTRGQQVTLSCSPISGHRSVSWYQQTPGQGLQFLFEYFSETQRNKGNFPGRFSGRQFSNSRSEMNVSTLELGDSALYLCASSSGQGIEQFFGPGTRLTVL.